Below are 32 T cell receptor beta chains sequenced from a single sample in a study of T cell responses to AZD1222 COVID-19 vaccine. Profiling relied on immunoSEQ multiplex PCR, and the TCRdb table lists in-frame clones only, not all of them. The sample contains some 150,000 clones, under 95% of which appear only once. The sample consisted of peripheral blood, taken on day 0 of AZD1222 vaccination. The receptors were gathered from an adult in good health.

The chain joins TRBV25-1 to TRBJ2-7; possible D gene TRBD2, 5 bases. V lost 5 bases, J lost 2 bases, and 13 bases lay in between. Germline V lookup: CDR1 MGHDK, CDR2 SYGVNS. The CDR3 runs 14 residues. In DNA form, the CDR3 reads TGTGCCAGCAGTCCTCATGGGAGTACCTACGAGCAGTACTTC. This encodes CASSPHGSTYEQYF.

The chain has TRBV6-4 and TRBJ2-1, with 9 bases aligning to TRBD2. This CDR3 comprises 15 residues. Per the germline V gene, CDR1 is MRHNA and CDR2 is SNTAGT. Trimming took 0 bases from V and 6 from J; bases not matched to a gene: 3. This chain's CDR3 is CASSDSASGINEQFF. Written as DNA, the CDR3 is TGTGCCAGCAGTGACTCGGCTAGCGGGATCAATGAGCAGTTCTTC.

The CDR3 DNA reads as TGTGCCAGCAGTTCCATGGACATGAGGGGCTACACCTTC. It translates to CASSSMDMRGYTF. The rearrangement joins TRBV27 to TRBJ1-2; a possible D gene is TRBD1 (5 bases). The V and J ends lost 4 bases and 8 bases respectively, with 14 bases between them. Germline V gene lookup returns CDR1 MNHEY and CDR2 SMNVEV (reference sequence). The CDR3 consists of 13 residues.

The rearrangement uses TRBV29-1 and TRBJ2-5; D is tentatively TRBD1 or TRBD2 (5 bases each). V shed 3 bases and J shed 4 bases, with 27 bases lying between them. CDR3 length: 18 residues. CDR1 is SQVTM and CDR2 is ANQGSEA in the germline V gene. The CDR3 DNA sequence: TGCAGCGTTGATGGTTACTTGGGGGTTGGGGACCTTGGAGAGACCCAGTACTTC. It specifies CSVDGYLGVGDLGETQYF.

V and J are TRBV15 and TRBJ2-2; the D gene is possibly TRBD1 (8 bases). Per the germline V gene, CDR1 is LNHNV and CDR2 is YYDKDF (reference sequence). The CDR3 spans 15 residues. The V gene lost 2 bases and the J gene lost 6 bases, with 13 bases spanning the gap. This CDR3 is CATSRTGGAPGELFF. The CDR3 DNA is TGTGCCACCAGCAGAACAGGGGGGGCGCCCGGGGAGCTGTTTTTT.

V gene TRBV4-2 combines with J gene TRBJ2-1, with 9 positions matching TRBD1. The CDR3 totals 14 residues. V shed 4 bases, J shed 5 bases, and the junction held 3 bases outside the gene matches. CDR1 is LGHNA, CDR2 YNFKEQ, per germline. CDR3 bases: TGTGCCAGCAGCCCCGGACAGGGGCACAATGAGCAGTTCTTC. Translated: CASSPGQGHNEQFF.

This rearrangement joins TRBV27 to TRBJ1-6, with D perhaps matching TRBD1 (5 bases). The CDR3 totals 14 residues. Germline V CDR1 and CDR2: MNHEY, SMNVEV (reference sequence). The V gene lost 5 bases and the J gene lost 6 bases, with 11 bases spanning the gap. The DNA for the CDR3 is TGTGCCAGCAGTCTAAGAGGGGTTAATTCACCCCTCCACTTT. Translated: CASSLRGVNSPLHF.

This chain uses TRBV23-1 with TRBJ2-6, with TRBD2 as a possible D gene (6 bases). TRBV23-1 is an ORF; its function is uncertain. The germline V and J ends were trimmed by 8 bases and 2 bases, with 22 bases remaining between them. The CDR3 contains 18 residues. This CDR3 is CASGQRLEGPPGANVLTF. The CDR3 bases are TGCGCCAGCGGGCAACGACTAGAAGGGCCTCCTGGGGCCAACGTCCTGACTTTC.

The chain links TRBV5-6 to TRBJ2-7; TRBD2 matches at 8 bases. The germline V gene encodes CDR1 SGHDT and CDR2 YYEEEE. This CDR3 region has 16 residues. V was clipped by 0 bases and J by 4 bases; unmatched bases: 9. CDR3 amino acids: CASSLGPSGSTYEQYF. CDR3 coding DNA: TGTGCCAGCAGCTTGGGGCCGAGCGGGAGTACGTACGAGCAGTACTTC. The whole variable domain, remainder taken from reference TRBV5-6 and TRBJ2-7, is DAGVTQSPTHLIKTRGQQVTLRCSPKSGHDTVSWYQQALGQGPQFIFQYYEEEERQRGNFPDRFSGHQFPNYSSELNVNALLLGDSALYLCASSLGPSGSTYEQYFGPGTRLTVT.

This chain connects TRBV6-5 to TRBJ1-2; 9 positions match TRBD1. Germline V gives CDR1 MNHEY, CDR2 SVGAGI. The CDR3 is 15 residues long. V shed 0 bases, J shed 8 bases, and the junction held 7 bases outside the gene matches. CDR3 sequence (DNA): TGTGCCAGCAGTTACTCCGGGACAGGGTTACAAGGCTACACCTTC. Translated, it gives CASSYSGTGLQGYTF.

CDR3 sequence reads: CASSYPTRDEQFF. The CDR3 DNA is TGTGCCAGCAGTTACCCAACAAGGGATGAGCAGTTCTTC. The V and J genes are TRBV6-5 and TRBJ2-1; D is unresolved. Germline-derived CDR1 and CDR2 are MNHEY and SVGAGI. Trimming removed 2 bases from V and 8 bases from J, with 10 bases in between. The CDR3 spans 13 residues.

The chain has TRBV2 and TRBJ2-7; weak D call: TRBD2 (6 bases). CDR3 length: 16 amino acids. Trimming cost V 0 bases and J 2 bases, with 14 bases left between them. Germline V lookup: CDR1 SNHLY, CDR2 FYNNEI. The CDR3: CASSEASLAITYEQYF. The CDR3 nucleotides are TGTGCCAGCAGTGAAGCTAGCCTAGCGATAACCTACGAGCAGTACTTC. Variable domain in full (rest from reference TRBV2 and TRBJ2-7): EPEVTQTPSHQVTQMGQEVILRCVPISNHLYFYWYRQILGQKVEFLVSFYNNEISEKSEIFDDQFSVERPDGSNFTLKIRSTKLEDSAMYFCASSEASLAITYEQYFGPGTRLTVT.

This chain links TRBV5-6 with TRBJ2-7, with D hard to call. CDR1 SGHDT and CDR2 YYEEEE come from the germline V gene. V was pared by 0 bases and J by 0 bases, with 10 bases between. The length of the CDR3 is 15 residues. In nucleotides, the CDR3 is TGTGCCAGCAGCTTGGGGCAGGTACTCTCCTACGAGCAGTACTTC. Residues: CASSLGQVLSYEQYF.

The CDR3 nucleotides read TGTGCCAGCAGTGGGATGGTAGGGAATGAAAAACTGTTTTTT. It codes for CASSGMVGNEKLFF. The chain recombines TRBV28 with TRBJ1-4, with D uncertain. Trimming removed 5 bases from V and 5 bases from J, with 12 bases in between. The CDR3 has 14 amino acids. Germline V lookup: CDR1 MDHEN, CDR2 SYDVKM.

CDR3 in amino acids: CASSANSGASNQPQHF. Written as DNA, the CDR3 is TGTGCCAGCTCGGCAAACTCGGGGGCGAGCAATCAGCCCCAGCATTTT. The chain carries TRBV18 and TRBJ1-5, with a possible D match to TRBD1 (6 bases). Trimming pared 6 bases from V and 1 base from J, leaving 16 bases between. CDR1 KGHSH and CDR2 LQKENI come from the germline V gene. The CDR3 has 16 residues. The whole variable domain, remainder taken from reference TRBV18 and TRBJ1-5, is NAGVMQNPRHLVRRRGQEARLRCSPMKGHSHVYWYRQLPEEGLKFMVYLQKENIIDESGMPKERFSAEFPKEGPSILRIQQVVRGDSAAYFCASSANSGASNQPQHFGDGTRLSIL.

This rearrangement joins TRBV7-8 to TRBJ2-7; TRBD2 matches 15 bases. Per germline, CDR1 SGHVS and CDR2 FQNEAQ. Losses at the gene ends were 8 bases for V and 4 bases for J; bases not matched to a gene: 6. The CDR3 consists of 15 residues. CDR3 sequence reads: CASGLAGGPFYEQYF. The DNA of the CDR3 is TGTGCCAGCGGACTAGCGGGAGGGCCATTTTACGAGCAGTACTTC.

The rearrangement uses TRBV4-3 and TRBJ1-4; 8 bases align to TRBD1. Per germline, CDR1 LGHNA and CDR2 YSLEER. The CDR3 covers 20 residues. The J segment lost 4 bases and the V segment lost 4 bases, leaving 20 bases of the junction unmatched. The CDR3 region has the DNA TGCGCCAGCAGCCTCGTAAAGGGGACAGGTGGAAATCAGGTTAATGAAAAACTGTTTTTT. It is translated as CASSLVKGTGGNQVNEKLFF.

The table lists this clone with a count of one. This chain joins TRBV28 and TRBJ2-7; D possibly corresponds to TRBD1 (5 bases). CDR1 is MDHEN, CDR2 SYDVKM, per germline. The CDR3 spans 14 residues. The V end lost 4 bases, the J end lost 2 bases, and 12 bases lay between the germline ends. Here the CDR3 DNA reads TGTGCCAGCAGTTCCCCGACAGTTACCTACGAGCAGTACTTC. Its protein product is CASSSPTVTYEQYF. Supplemented by reference TRBV28 and TRBJ2-7, the full variable domain reads DVKVTQSSRYLVKRTGEKVFLECVQDMDHENMFWYRQDPGLGLRLIYFSYDVKMKEKGDIPEGYSVSREKKERFSLILESASTNQTSMYLCASSSPTVTYEQYFGPGTRLTVT.

The CDR3 reads CASSPTGNSPYEQYF. The DNA of the CDR3 is TGTGCCAGCAGCCCTACAGGGAACTCTCCCTACGAGCAGTACTTC. The chain is built from TRBV6-2 or TRBV6-3 and TRBJ2-7; D may be TRBD1 (6 bases). V gave up 6 bases and J gave up 2 bases, with 17 bases separating them. CDR1 and CDR2 (germline): MNHEY, SVGEGT. The CDR3 covers 15 residues.

J is TRBJ1-5 and V is TRBV2, with D uncertain. This CDR3 spans 14 amino acids. V was cut by 2 bases and J by 0 bases, with 5 bases left in between. The V gene's germline CDR1 is SNHLY and CDR2 FYNNEI. The CDR3 DNA follows: TGTGCCAGCAGTGAACAGTATAGCAATCAGCCCCAGCATTTT. Its protein product is CASSEQYSNQPQHF.

The chain employs TRBV4-3 and TRBJ1-2, with D possibly matching TRBD1 (5 bases). Germline CDR1 LGHNA, CDR2 YSLEER. V lost 0 bases and J lost 5, with 16 bases in between. The length of the CDR3 is 16 residues. This CDR3 is CASSQDIGTLWYGYTF. CDR3 nucleotides: TGCGCCAGCAGCCAAGATATTGGGACTTTATGGTATGGCTACACCTTC.

The rearrangement joins TRBV3-1 (or the pseudogene TRBV3-2) to TRBJ1-2; a possible D gene is TRBD1 (5 bases). This CDR3 contains 13 residues. V dropped 4 bases and J dropped 5 bases, with 11 bases sitting between them. Germline V CDR1 and CDR2: LGHDT, YNNKEL (reference sequence). CDR3 coding DNA: TGTGCCAGCAGCCGATTTACAGGTTATGGCTACACCTTC. Translating gives CASSRFTGYGYTF.

The rearrangement links TRBV4-3 to TRBJ2-7, with 10 bases matching TRBD2. CDR1 and CDR2 (germline): LGHNA, YSLEER. Trimming removed 0 bases from V and 4 bases from J; junction bases left unmatched: 6. The CDR3 length is 16 residues. CDR3 coding DNA: TGCGCCAGCAGCCAAGAATCCCTAGCGGGAGTATACGAGCAGTACTTC. Translation gives CASSQESLAGVYEQYF.

The chain employs TRBV11-2 and TRBJ2-1; either TRBD1 or TRBD2 may fit D (5 bases each). The V and J ends lost 5 bases and 0 bases respectively, with 11 bases between them. The CDR3 is made up of 15 amino acids. CDR1 SGHAT and CDR2 FQNNGV come from the germline V gene. Here the CDR3 reads CASSTTRGSYNEQFF. The CDR3 nucleotides are TGTGCCAGCAGCACTACGAGGGGCTCCTACAATGAGCAGTTCTTC.

The chain joins TRBV19 to TRBJ1-5; D not resolved. CDR3 size: 13 residues. The germline V and J ends were trimmed by 4 bases and 0 bases, with 4 bases remaining between them. In germline, CDR1 is LNHDA, CDR2 SQIVND (reference sequence). The CDR3 loop reads CASSKYSNQPQHF. CDR3 bases: TGTGCCAGTAGTAAGTATAGCAATCAGCCCCAGCATTTT.

The gene calls are TRBV27 and TRBJ2-3; possibly TRBD1 for D (5 bases). This CDR3 is 15 amino acids long. Trimming removed 5 bases at V and 4 bases at J, with 16 bases between. Germline V gene lookup returns CDR1 MNHEY and CDR2 SMNVEV (reference sequence). CDR3 sequence (DNA): TGTGCCAGCAGTCCCACAGCAGGGTTCGCAGATACGCAGTATTTT. Residues: CASSPTAGFADTQYF.

The chain joins TRBV6-6 to TRBJ1-5; TRBD1 matches 7 bases. V was clipped by 0 bases and J by 7 bases; unmatched bases: 6. Germline V gene sequence: CDR1 MNHNY, CDR2 SVGAGI (reference sequence). The CDR3 contains 15 residues. The CDR3 DNA reads as TGTGCCAGCAGTTACTCCCCAGGGGGTGGGCAGCCCCAGCATTTT. Translation gives CASSYSPGGGQPQHF.

The J gene is TRBJ2-7, the V gene TRBV18; 7 nucleotides align to TRBD1. The CDR3 covers 14 residues. The V gene's germline CDR1 is KGHSH and CDR2 LQKENI. J lost 3 bases, V lost 4 bases, and 6 bases had no gene match. CDR3 protein: CASSRQGVSYEQYF. The CDR3 DNA reads as TGTGCCAGCTCACGGCAGGGGGTAAGCTACGAGCAGTACTTC.

The rearrangement links TRBV19 to TRBJ1-2; D is possibly TRBD1 (5 bases). CDR3 size: 14 residues. V was cut by 3 bases and J by 3 bases, with 11 bases left in between. Germline loops: CDR1 LNHDA, CDR2 SQIVND (reference sequence). The CDR3 is CASSMGTGYYGYTF. The CDR3 DNA sequence: TGTGCCAGTAGTATGGGCACAGGATACTATGGCTACACCTTC.

The J gene is TRBJ2-6, the V gene TRBV15, with D uncertain. V gave up 9 bases and J gave up 0 bases, with 9 bases separating them. Germline V lookup: CDR1 LNHNV, CDR2 YYDKDF (reference sequence). The CDR3 loop spans 14 amino acids. The CDR3 sequence is CATSWPSGANVLTF. In DNA form, the CDR3 reads TGTGCCACTTCATGGCCCTCTGGGGCCAACGTCCTGACTTTC.

The chain uses TRBV9 and TRBJ2-6; TRBD2 might be the D (5 bases). Trimming stripped 0 bases from V and 3 bases from J, with 13 bases between. This CDR3 spans 17 amino acids. Germline lookup yields CDR1 SGDLS and CDR2 YYNGEE. This chain's CDR3 is CASSVGPGVGGANVLTF. CDR3 nucleotide sequence: TGTGCCAGCAGCGTAGGTCCCGGGGTGGGTGGGGCCAACGTCCTGACTTTC.

This clone was detected once. The chain carries TRBV11-2 and TRBJ2-5; D unclear. The CDR3 is made up of 12 amino acids. Germline CDR1 is SGHAT and CDR2 is FQNNGV. V lost 5 bases, J lost 0 bases, and 4 bases lay in between. CDR3 DNA sequence: TGTGCCAGCAGCCCAAACCAAGAGACCCAGTACTTC. Its protein is CASSPNQETQYF. Together with reference TRBV11-2 and TRBJ2-5, the CDR3 gives the full variable domain: EAGVAQSPRYKIIEKRQSVAFWCNPISGHATLYWYQQILGQGPKLLIQFQNNGVVDDSQLPKDRFSAERLKGVDSTLKIQPAKLEDSAVYLCASSPNQETQYFGPGTRLLVL.